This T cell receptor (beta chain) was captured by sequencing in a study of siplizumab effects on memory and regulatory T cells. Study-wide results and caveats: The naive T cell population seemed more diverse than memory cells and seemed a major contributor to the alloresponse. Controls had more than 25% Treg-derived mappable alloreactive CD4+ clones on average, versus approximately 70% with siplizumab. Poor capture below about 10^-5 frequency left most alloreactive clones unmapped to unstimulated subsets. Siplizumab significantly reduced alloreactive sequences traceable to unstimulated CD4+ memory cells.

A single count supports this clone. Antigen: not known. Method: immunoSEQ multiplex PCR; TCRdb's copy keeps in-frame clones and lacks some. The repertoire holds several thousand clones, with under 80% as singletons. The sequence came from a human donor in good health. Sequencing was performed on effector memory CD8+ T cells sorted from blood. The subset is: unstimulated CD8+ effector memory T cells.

The DNA of the CDR3 is TGTGCCAGCAGCGTTGCTAGCGGGGGGGCCTACGAGCAGTACTTC. Protein sequence: CASSVASGGAYEQYF. This rearrangement joins TRBV9 to TRBJ2-7; 12 bases line up with TRBD2. The CDR3 has 15 residues. V shed 2 bases, J shed 2 bases, and the junction held 2 bases outside the gene matches. From germline, CDR1 is SGDLS and CDR2 YYNGEE.